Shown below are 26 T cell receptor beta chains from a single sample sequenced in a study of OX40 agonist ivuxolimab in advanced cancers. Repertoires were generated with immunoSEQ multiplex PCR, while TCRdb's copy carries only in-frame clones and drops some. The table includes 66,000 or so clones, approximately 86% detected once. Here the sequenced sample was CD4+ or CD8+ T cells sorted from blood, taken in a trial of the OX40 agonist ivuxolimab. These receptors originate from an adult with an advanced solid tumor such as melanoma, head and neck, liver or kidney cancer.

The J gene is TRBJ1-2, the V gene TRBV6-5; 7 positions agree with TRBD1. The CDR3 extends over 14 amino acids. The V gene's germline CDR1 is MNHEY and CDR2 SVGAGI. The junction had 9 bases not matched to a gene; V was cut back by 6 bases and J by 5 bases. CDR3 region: CASRPSGGPYGYTF. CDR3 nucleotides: TGTGCCAGCAGGCCCTCAGGGGGACCATATGGCTACACCTTC.

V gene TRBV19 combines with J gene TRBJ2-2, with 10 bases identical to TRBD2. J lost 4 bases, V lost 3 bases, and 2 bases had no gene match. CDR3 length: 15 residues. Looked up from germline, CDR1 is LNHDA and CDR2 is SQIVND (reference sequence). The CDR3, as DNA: TGTGCCAGTAGTATTTCTAGCGGGGGCACCGGGGAGCTGTTTTTT. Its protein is CASSISSGGTGELFF.

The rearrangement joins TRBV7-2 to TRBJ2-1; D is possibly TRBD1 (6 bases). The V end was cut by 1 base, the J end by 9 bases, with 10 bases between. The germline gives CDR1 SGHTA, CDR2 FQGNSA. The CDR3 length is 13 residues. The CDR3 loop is CASSLVSRGEQFF. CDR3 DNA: TGTGCCAGCAGCTTAGTTAGCAGGGGTGAGCAGTTCTTC.

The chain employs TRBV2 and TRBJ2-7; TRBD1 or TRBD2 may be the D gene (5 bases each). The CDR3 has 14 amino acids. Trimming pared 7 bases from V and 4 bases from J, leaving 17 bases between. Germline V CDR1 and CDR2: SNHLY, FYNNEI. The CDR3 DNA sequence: TGTGCCAGCACCGGGGACGAGGGCTCGTACGAGCAGTACTTC. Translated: CASTGDEGSYEQYF.

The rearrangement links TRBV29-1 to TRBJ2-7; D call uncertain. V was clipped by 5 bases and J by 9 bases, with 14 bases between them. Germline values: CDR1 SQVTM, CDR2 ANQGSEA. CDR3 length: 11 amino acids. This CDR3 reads CSVPDHGRQYF. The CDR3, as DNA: TGCAGCGTTCCCGACCACGGGCGGCAGTACTTC.

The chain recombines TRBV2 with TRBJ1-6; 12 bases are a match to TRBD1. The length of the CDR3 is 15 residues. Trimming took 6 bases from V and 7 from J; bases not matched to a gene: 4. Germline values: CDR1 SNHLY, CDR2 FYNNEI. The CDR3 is CASSPGTGGNSPLHF. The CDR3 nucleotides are TGTGCCAGCAGCCCCGGGACAGGGGGCAATTCACCCCTCCACTTT.

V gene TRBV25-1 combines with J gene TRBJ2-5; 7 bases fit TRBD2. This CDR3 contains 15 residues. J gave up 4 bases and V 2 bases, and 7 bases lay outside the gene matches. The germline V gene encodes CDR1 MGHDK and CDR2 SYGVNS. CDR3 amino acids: CASSEQLATVETQYF. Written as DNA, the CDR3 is TGTGCCAGCAGTGAACAACTAGCGACTGTAGAGACCCAGTACTTC.

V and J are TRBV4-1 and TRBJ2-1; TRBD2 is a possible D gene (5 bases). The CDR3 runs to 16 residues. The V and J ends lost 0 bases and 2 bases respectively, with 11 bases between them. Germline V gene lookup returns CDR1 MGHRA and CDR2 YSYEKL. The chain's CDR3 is CASSQEVAGTYNEQFF. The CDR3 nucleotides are TGCGCCAGCAGCCAAGAGGTTGCGGGCACCTACAATGAGCAGTTCTTC.

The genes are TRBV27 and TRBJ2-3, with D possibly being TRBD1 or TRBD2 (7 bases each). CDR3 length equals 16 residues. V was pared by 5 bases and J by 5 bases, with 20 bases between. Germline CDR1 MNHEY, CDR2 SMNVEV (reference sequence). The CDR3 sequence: CASSPDRVGGLDTQYF. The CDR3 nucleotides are TGTGCCAGCAGTCCCGACAGGGTGGGAGGGCTAGATACGCAGTATTTT.

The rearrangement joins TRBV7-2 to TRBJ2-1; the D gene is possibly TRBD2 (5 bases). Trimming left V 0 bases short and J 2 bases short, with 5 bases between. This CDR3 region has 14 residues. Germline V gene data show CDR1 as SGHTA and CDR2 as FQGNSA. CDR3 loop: CASSLAGTYNEQFF. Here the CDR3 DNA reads TGTGCCAGCAGCTTAGCCGGGACCTACAATGAGCAGTTCTTC.

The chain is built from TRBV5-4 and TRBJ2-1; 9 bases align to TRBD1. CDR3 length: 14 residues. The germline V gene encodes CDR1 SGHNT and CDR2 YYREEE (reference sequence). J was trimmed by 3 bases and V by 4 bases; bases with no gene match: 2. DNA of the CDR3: TGTGCCAGCAGCACGGGACAGGGCTACAATGAGCAGTTCTTC. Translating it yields CASSTGQGYNEQFF. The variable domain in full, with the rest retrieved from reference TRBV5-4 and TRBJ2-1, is ETGVTQSPTHLIKTRGQQVTLRCSSQSGHNTVSWYQQALGQGPQFIFQYYREEENGRGNFPPRFSGLQFPNYSSELNVNALELDDSALYLCASSTGQGYNEQFFGPGTRLTVL.

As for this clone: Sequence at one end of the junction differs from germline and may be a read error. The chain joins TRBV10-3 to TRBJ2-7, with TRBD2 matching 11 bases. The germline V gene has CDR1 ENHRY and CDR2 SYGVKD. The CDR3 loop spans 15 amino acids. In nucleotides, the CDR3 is TGTGCCAGCAGTGAAAGTAGCGGGAGGGCCTACGAGCAGTACTTC. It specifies CASSESSGRAYEQYF.

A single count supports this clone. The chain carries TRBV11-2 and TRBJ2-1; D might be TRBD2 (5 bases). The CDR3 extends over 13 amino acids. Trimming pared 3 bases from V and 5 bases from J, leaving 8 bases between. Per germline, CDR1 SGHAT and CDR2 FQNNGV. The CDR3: CASSFGLDNEQFF. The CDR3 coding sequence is TGTGCCAGCAGCTTCGGACTCGACAATGAGCAGTTCTTC.

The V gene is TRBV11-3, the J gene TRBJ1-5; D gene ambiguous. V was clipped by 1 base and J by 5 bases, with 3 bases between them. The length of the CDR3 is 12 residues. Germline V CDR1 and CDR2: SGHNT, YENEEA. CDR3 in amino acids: CASSLGDQPQHF. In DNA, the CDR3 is TGTGCCAGCAGCTTAGGAGATCAGCCCCAGCATTTT.

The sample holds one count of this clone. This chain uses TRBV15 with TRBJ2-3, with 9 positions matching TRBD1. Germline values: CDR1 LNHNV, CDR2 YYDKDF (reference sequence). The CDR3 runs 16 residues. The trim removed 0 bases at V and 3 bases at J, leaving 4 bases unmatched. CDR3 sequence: CATSRETGGVTDTQYF. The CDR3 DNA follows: TGTGCCACCAGCAGAGAGACAGGGGGAGTGACAGATACGCAGTATTTT. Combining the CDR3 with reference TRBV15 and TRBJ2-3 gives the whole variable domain DAMVIQNPRYQVTQFGKPVTLSCSQTLNHNVMYWYQQKSSQAPKLLFHYYDKDFNNEADTPDNFQSRRPNTSFCFLDIRSPGLGDTAMYLCATSRETGGVTDTQYFGPGTRLTVL.

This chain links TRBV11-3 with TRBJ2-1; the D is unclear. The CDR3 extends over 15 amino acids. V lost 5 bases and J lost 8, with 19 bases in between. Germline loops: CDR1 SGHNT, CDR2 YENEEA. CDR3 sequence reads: CASSPTRAPYDEQFF. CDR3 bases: TGTGCCAGCAGCCCGACGAGAGCTCCTTACGATGAGCAGTTCTTC.

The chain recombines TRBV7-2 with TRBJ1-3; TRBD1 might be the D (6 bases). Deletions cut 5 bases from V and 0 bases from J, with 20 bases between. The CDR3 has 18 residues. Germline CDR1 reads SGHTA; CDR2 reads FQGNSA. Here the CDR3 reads CASSDLPPGQSSGNTIYF. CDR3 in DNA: TGTGCCAGCAGCGACCTCCCCCCGGGACAAAGCTCTGGAAACACCATATATTTT.

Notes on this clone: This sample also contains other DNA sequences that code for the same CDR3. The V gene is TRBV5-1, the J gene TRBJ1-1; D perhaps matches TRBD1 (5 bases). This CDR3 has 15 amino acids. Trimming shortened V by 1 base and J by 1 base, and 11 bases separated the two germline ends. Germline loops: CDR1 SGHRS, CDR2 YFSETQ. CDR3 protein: CASSLPGTGNTEAFF. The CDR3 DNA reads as TGCGCCAGCAGCTTGCCTGGGACGGGGAACACTGAAGCTTTCTTT.

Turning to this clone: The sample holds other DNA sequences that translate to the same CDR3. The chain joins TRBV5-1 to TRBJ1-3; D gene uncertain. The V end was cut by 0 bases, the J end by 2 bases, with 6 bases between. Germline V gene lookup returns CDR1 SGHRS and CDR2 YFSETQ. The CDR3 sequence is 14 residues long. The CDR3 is CASSLGTAGNTIYF. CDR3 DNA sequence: TGCGCCAGCAGCTTGGGTACGGCTGGAAACACCATATATTTT.

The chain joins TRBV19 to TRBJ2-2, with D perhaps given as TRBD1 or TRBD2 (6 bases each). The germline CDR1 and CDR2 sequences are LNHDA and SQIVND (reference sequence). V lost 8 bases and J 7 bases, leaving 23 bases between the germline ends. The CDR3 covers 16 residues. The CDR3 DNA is TGTGCCAGTCACCCTGGGGGGCTAGGCCGAGGCGGGGAGCTGTTTTTT. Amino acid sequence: CASHPGGLGRGGELFF.

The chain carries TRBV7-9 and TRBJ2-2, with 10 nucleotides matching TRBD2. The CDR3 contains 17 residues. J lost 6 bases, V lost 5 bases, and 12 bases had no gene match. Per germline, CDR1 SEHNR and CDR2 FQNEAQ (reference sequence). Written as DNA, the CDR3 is TGTGCCAGCAGCCCGACTAGCGGGTCCCTCCCACCCGGGGAGCTGTTTTTT. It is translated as CASSPTSGSLPPGELFF.

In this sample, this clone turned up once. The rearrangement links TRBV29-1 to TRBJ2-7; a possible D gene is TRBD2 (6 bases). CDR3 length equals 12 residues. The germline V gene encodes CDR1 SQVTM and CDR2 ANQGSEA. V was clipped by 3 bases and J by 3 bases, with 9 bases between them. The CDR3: CSVEGLSYEQYF. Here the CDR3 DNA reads TGCAGCGTTGAGGGACTGAGCTACGAGCAGTACTTC.

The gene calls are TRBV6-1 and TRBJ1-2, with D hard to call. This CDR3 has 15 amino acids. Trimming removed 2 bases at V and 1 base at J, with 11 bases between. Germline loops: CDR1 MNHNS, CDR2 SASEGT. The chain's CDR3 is CASSERRVLNYGYTF. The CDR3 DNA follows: TGTGCCAGCAGTGAAAGACGAGTCCTTAACTATGGCTACACCTTC.

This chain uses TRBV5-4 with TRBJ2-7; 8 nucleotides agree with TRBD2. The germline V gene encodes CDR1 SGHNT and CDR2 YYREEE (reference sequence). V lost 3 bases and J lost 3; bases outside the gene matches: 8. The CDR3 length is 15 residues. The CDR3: CASSYTSGSNYEQYF. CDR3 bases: TGTGCCAGCAGCTATACTAGCGGATCAAACTACGAGCAGTACTTC. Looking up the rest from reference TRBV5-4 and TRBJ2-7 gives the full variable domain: ETGVTQSPTHLIKTRGQQVTLRCSSQSGHNTVSWYQQALGQGPQFIFQYYREEENGRGNFPPRFSGLQFPNYSSELNVNALELDDSALYLCASSYTSGSNYEQYFGPGTRLTVT.

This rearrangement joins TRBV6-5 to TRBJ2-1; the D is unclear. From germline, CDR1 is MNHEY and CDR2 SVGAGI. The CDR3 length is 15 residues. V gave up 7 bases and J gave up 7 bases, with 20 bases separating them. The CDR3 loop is CASKTSWSGENEQFF. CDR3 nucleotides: TGTGCCAGCAAAACCAGCTGGAGTGGCGAAAATGAGCAGTTCTTC.

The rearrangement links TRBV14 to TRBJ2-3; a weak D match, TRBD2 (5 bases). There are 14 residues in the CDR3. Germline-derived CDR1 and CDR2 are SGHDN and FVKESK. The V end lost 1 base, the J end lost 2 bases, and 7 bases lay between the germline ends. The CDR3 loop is CASSQADFTDTQYF. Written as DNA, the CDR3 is TGTGCCAGCAGCCAAGCGGACTTCACAGATACGCAGTATTTT.